Presented here are 7 T cell receptor beta chains from one specimen sequenced in a study of OX40 agonist ivuxolimab in advanced cancers. Using immunoSEQ multiplex PCR, the repertoire was profiled, and TCRdb retains in-frame clones only, with some absent. Of about 94,000 clones listed, roughly 84% are singletons. Sequenced material: CD4+ or CD8+ T cells sorted from blood, taken in a trial of the OX40 agonist ivuxolimab. All receptors come from an adult with an advanced solid tumor such as melanoma, head and neck, liver or kidney cancer.

J is TRBJ1-2 and V is TRBV28; D ambiguous. Germline loops: CDR1 MDHEN, CDR2 SYDVKM. There are 11 residues in the CDR3. Trimming pared 7 bases from V and 4 bases from J, leaving 7 bases between. The CDR3 sequence: CASISSYGYTF. The CDR3 bases are TGTGCCAGCATCAGCTCCTATGGCTACACCTTC.

The chain combines TRBV5-1 with TRBJ1-4, with 12 bases fitting TRBD1. V dropped 4 bases and J dropped 4; count of bases not matched to a gene: 5. The CDR3 extends over 16 amino acids. Germline CDR1 is SGHRS and CDR2 is YFSETQ. Here the CDR3 DNA reads TGCGCCAGCAGCACAGGGGACAGGGGGCTTAATGAAAAACTGTTTTTT. Translated, it gives CASSTGDRGLNEKLFF.

The rearrangement uses TRBV5-1 and TRBJ1-2; 10 positions agree with TRBD1. Germline values: CDR1 SGHRS, CDR2 YFSETQ. J lost 8 bases, V lost 2 bases, and 6 bases had no gene match. The CDR3 consists of 14 residues. CDR3 nucleotides: TGCGCCAGCAGCTTAAGACAGGGGGCTGGAGGCTACACCTTC. Residues: CASSLRQGAGGYTF.

The rearrangement joins TRBV6-1 to TRBJ1-6, with TRBD1 matching over 7 bases. The CDR3 runs to 16 residues. CDR1 is MNHNS, CDR2 SASEGT, per germline. V lost 1 base and J lost 10; bases outside the gene matches: 10. The CDR3 sequence: CASSEVYRDSRSPLHF. The CDR3 region has the DNA TGTGCCAGCAGTGAAGTGTATAGGGACAGTAGATCACCCCTCCACTTT.

The chain joins TRBV7-9 to TRBJ2-7; D is ambiguous. CDR1 and CDR2 from the germline V gene are SEHNR and FQNEAQ (reference sequence). This CDR3 region has 12 residues. V dropped 11 bases and J dropped 5 bases, with 16 bases sitting between them. The chain's CDR3 is CAFGGELDEQYF. CDR3 coding DNA: TGTGCCTTCGGCGGTGAGCTCGACGAGCAGTACTTC.

The chain links TRBV25-1 to TRBJ2-2; the D gene is possibly TRBD1 (5 bases). With 4 bases removed from V and 3 bases from J, the gap between germline ends came to 6 bases. The germline gives CDR1 MGHDK, CDR2 SYGVNS. The CDR3 loop spans 13 amino acids. The CDR3 sequence: CASSAQDTGELFF. The DNA for the CDR3 is TGTGCCAGCAGTGCACAGGACACCGGGGAGCTGTTTTTT.

The rearrangement joins TRBV6-1 to TRBJ2-5; 10 positions match TRBD1. Germline CDR1 is MNHNS and CDR2 is SASEGT. CDR3 length: 13 amino acids. V was clipped by 6 bases and J by 4 bases; unmatched bases: 2. The CDR3 DNA sequence: TGTGCCAGCAGGGACAGGGGGACAGAGACCCAGTACTTC. Its translation: CASRDRGTETQYF.